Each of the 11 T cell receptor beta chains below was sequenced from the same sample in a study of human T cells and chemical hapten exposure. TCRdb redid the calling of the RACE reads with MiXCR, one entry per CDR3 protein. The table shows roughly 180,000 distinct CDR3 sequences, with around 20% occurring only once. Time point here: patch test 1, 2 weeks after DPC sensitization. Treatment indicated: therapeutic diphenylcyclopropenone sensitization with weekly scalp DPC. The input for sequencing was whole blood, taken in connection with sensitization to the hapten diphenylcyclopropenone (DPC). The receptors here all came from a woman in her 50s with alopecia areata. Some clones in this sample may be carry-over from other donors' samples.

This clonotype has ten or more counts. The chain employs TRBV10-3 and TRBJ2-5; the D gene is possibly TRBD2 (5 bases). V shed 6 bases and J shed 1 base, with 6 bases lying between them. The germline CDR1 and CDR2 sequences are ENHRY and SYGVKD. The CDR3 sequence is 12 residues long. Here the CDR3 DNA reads TGTGCCATCAGGGGGAGCCAAGAGACCCAGTACTTC. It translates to CAIRGSQETQYF.

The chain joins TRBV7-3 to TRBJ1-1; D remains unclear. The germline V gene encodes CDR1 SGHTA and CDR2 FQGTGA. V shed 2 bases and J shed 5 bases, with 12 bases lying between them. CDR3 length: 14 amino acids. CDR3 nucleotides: TGTGCCAGCAGCTTAGATTACCGAGGGACTGAAGCTTTCTTT. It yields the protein CASSLDYRGTEAFF.

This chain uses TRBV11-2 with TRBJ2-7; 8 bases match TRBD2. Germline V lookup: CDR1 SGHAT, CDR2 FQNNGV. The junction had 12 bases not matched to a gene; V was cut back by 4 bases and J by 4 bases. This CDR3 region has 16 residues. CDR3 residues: CASSSVRLAGRYEQYF. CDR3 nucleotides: TGTGCCAGCAGCTCCGTCCGGCTAGCGGGTCGATACGAGCAGTACTTC.

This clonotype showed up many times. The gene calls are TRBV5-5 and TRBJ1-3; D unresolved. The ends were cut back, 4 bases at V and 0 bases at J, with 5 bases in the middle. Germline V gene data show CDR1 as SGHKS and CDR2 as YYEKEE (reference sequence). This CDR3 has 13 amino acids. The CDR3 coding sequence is TGTGCCAGCAGCCTAAACTCTGGAAACACCATATATTTT. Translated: CASSLNSGNTIYF.

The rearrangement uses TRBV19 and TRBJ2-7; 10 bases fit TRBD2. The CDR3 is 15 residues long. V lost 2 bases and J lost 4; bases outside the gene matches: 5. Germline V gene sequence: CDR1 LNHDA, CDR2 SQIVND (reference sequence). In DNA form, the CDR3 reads TGTGCCAGTAGTATAAGAGCGGGAGGGCCATACGAGCAGTACTTC. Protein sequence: CASSIRAGGPYEQYF.

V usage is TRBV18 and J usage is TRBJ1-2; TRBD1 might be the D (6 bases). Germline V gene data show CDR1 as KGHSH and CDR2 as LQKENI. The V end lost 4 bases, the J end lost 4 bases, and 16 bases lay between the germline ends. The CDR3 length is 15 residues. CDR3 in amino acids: CASSRDTMGSYGYTF. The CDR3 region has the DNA TGTGCCAGCTCACGGGACACGATGGGGTCCTATGGCTACACCTTC.

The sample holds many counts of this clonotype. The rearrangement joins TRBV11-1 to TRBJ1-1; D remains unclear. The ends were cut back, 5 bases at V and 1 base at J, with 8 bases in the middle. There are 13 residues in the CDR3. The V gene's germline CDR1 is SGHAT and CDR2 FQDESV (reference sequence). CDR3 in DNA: TGTGCCAGCAGCCTAACACGGAACACTGAAGCTTTCTTT. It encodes CASSLTRNTEAFF. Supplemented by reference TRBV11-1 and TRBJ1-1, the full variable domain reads EAEVAQSPRYKITEKSQAVAFWCDPISGHATLYWYRQILGQGPELLVQFQDESVVDDSQLPKDRFSAERLKGVDSTLKIQPAELGDSAMYLCASSLTRNTEAFFGQGTRLTVV.

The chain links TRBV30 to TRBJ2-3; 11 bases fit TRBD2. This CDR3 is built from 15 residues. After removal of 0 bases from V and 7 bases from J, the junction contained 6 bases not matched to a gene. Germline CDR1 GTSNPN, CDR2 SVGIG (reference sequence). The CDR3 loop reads CAWSVRSGRAYTQYF. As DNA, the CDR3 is TGTGCCTGGAGTGTACGTAGCGGGAGGGCTTATACGCAGTATTTT. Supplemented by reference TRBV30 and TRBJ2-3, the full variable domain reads SQTIHQWPATLVQPVGSPLSLECTVEGTSNPNLYWYRQAAGRGLQLLFYSVGIGQISSEVPQNLSASRPQDRQFILSSKKLLLSDSGFYLCAWSVRSGRAYTQYFGPGTRLTVL.

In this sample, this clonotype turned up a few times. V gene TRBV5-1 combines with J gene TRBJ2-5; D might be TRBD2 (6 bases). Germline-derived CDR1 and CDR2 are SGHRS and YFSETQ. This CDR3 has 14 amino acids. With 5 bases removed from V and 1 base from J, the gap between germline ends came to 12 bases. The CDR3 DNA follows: TGCGCCAGCAGGGGTAGGACTACCCAAGAGACCCAGTACTTC. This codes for CASRGRTTQETQYF.

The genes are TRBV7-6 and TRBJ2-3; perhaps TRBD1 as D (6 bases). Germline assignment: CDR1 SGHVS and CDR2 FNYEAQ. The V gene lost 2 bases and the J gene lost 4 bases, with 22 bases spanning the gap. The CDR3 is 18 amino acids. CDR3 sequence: CASSLSAGTLLTPDTQYF. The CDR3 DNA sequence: TGTGCCAGCAGCTTAAGCGCCGGGACACTCCTCACCCCAGATACGCAGTATTTT.

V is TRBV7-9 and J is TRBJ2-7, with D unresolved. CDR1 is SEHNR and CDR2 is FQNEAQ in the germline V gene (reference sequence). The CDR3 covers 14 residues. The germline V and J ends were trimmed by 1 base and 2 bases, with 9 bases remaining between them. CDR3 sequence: CASSLDMPPYEQYF. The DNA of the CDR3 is TGTGCCAGCAGCTTAGACATGCCTCCCTACGAGCAGTACTTC.